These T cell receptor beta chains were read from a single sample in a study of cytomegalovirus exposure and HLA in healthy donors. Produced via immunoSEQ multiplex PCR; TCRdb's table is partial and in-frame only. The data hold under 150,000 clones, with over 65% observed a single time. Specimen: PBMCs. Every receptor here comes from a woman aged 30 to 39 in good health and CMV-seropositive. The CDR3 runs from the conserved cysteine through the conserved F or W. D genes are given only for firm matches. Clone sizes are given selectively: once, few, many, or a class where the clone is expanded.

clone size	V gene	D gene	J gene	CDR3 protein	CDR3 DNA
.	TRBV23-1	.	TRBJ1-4	CASSLIHRGEDEKLFF	TGCGCCAGCAGTCTCATCCACCGGGGGGAAGATGAAAAACTGTTTTTT
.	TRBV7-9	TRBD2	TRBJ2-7	CASSLFQLGGNYEQYF	TGTGCCAGCAGCTTATTTCAATTGGGGGGGAACTACGAGCAGTACTTC
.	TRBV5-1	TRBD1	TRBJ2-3	CASRGTGPADTQYF	TGCGCCAGCAGAGGGACAGGGCCAGCAGATACGCAGTATTTT
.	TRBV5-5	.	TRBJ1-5	CASSWADQPQHF	TGTGCCAGCAGCTGGGCTGATCAGCCCCAGCATTTT
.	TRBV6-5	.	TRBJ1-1	CASSPTTGGLTEAFF	TGTGCCAGCAGTCCTACCACGGGGGGCCTCACTGAAGCTTTCTTT
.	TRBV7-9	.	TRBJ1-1	CASSLAGGLNTEAFF	TGTGCCAGCAGCTTAGCCGGGGGATTGAACACTGAAGCTTTCTTT
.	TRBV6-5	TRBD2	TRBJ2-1	CASSYLRTSGYNEQFF	TGTGCCAGCAGTTACTTGAGGACTAGCGGATACAATGAGCAGTTCTTC
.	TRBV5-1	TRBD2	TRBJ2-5	CASSFSGGARETQYF	TGCGCCAGCAGCTTTAGCGGGGGGGCCCGGGAGACCCAGTACTTC
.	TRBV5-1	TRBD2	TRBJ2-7	CASSLAGGFSGRFYEQYF	TGCGCCAGCAGCTTGGCCGGGGGGTTCAGCGGGAGGTTCTACGAGCAGTACTTC
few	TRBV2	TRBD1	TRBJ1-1	CASRPGQGNTEAFF	TGTGCCAGCAGGCCTGGACAGGGAAACACTGAAGCTTTCTTT
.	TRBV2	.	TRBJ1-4	CASRLYNEKLFF	TGTGCCAGCCGACTTTATAATGAAAAACTGTTTTTT
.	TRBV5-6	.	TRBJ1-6	CASSLIASSSSPLHF	TGTGCCAGCAGCTTGATCGCGTCTTCATCCTCACCCCTCCACTTT
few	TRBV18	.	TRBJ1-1	CASSPSRGGTEAFF	TGTGCCAGCTCACCCAGTAGGGGGGGCACTGAAGCTTTCTTT
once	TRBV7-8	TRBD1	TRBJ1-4	CASSMRTGVEKLFF	TGTGCCAGCAGCATGAGGACAGGGGTTGAAAAACTGTTTTTT
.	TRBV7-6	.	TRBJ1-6	CASSWDQGGNSPLHF	TGTGCCAGCAGCTGGGACCAAGGAGGGAATTCACCCCTCCACTTT
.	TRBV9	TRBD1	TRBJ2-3	CASSVTGTEFWDTQYF	TGTGCCAGCAGCGTCACCGGGACAGAGTTCTGGGATACGCAGTATTTT
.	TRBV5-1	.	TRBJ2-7	CASSPEVVSGEQYF	TGCGCCAGCAGCCCTGAGGTGGTTTCCGGCGAGCAGTACTTC
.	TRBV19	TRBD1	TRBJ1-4	CASSGSTGWSEKLFF	TGTGCCAGTAGTGGATCGACAGGGTGGAGTGAAAAACTGTTTTTT
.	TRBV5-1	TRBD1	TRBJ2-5	CASSFARDREYRQYF	TGCGCCAGCAGCTTCGCCAGGGACAGGGAATATCGGCAGTACTTC
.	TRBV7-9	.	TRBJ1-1	CASSPFAGGKNTEAFF	TGTGCCAGCAGCCCCTTTGCGGGGGGGAAGAACACTGAAGCTTTCTTT
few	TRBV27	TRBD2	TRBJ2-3	CASTTMGGGTLTDTQYF	TGTGCCAGCACCACAATGGGCGGGGGGACTCTCACAGATACGCAGTATTTT